This section outlines one T cell receptor (beta chain) sequence together with its context. These data originate in a study of blood T cells in healthy people across ages. Donors gave about 9.3 milliliters of peripheral blood apiece. V was shortened by 6 bases and J by 4 bases, with 12 bases between the two germline ends. The CDR3 consists of 13 residues. Germline values: CDR1 MNHNY, CDR2 SVGAGI (reference sequence). PCR was performed a second time for about 6 to 11 cycles using a sample-barcoded 5' primer and a J-beta primer mix. Each CDR3 protein gets one entry after TCRdb re-called the 5' RACE reads with MiXCR. Seen here are over 950,000 distinct CDR3 sequences, more than 30% observed once, and the top ten hold under 15%.

Sequencing was done on a sample of blood. The sequence derives from a man younger than 35 in good health. The J gene is TRBJ1-1, the V gene TRBV6-6; no definite D call. The CDR3 region has the DNA TGTGCCAGCAGCCCCTTTCTGCGCACTGAAGCTTTCTTT. It encodes CASSPFLRTEAFF.